This T cell receptor (beta chain) comes out of a study of T cells in Graves' hyperthyroidism and ophthalmopathy. Amplification of TCR beta CDR3 regions used RNA as the template. TCR CDR3 regions were first amplified by RT-PCR with HTBI primers. TCRdb fed the multiplex PCR reads into MiXCR, producing one record per CDR3 protein. The sample holds around 340,000 distinct CDR3 sequences, roughly a fifth seen once. Germline CDR1 and CDR2: MNHNS and SASEGT. There are 14 residues in the CDR3. After removal of 5 bases from V and 5 bases from J, the junction contained 5 bases not matched to a gene. Each 10 ml fresh peripheral blood draw supplied the PBMCs. This clonotype was picked up many times.

The sequenced material came from blood. The sequence came from a woman in her forties or fifties with Graves' hyperthyroidism. V and J are TRBV6-1 and TRBJ1-1, with 10 bases aligning to TRBD1. In nucleotides, the CDR3 is TGTGCCAGCAGTATATTGGACAGGGGGACTGAAGCTTTCTTT. Translation: CASSILDRGTEAFF.